Following are 9 T cell receptor beta chains from one sample sequenced in a study of shared clonotypes between healthy human individuals. TCRdb's copy holds only in-frame clones and misses some; the assay was immunoSEQ multiplex PCR. The repertoire holds some 630,000 clones, with about two thirds as singletons. The sequenced sample was memory CD4+ T cells sorted from blood. Indicated subset: CD45RA-negative fraction. The receptors derive from a woman aged 30 to 39 in good health.

The V gene is TRBV7-4, the J gene TRBJ2-1; 8 bases are shared with TRBD2. The CDR3 is 16 amino acids. CDR1 is SGHVT and CDR2 is SQSDAQ in the germline V gene. V dropped 3 bases and J dropped 5; count of bases not matched to a gene: 9. The DNA of the CDR3 is TGTGCCAGCAGCTTCACGGGGGAGCGGGAGAACAATGAGCAGTTCTTC. Translating gives CASSFTGERENNEQFF.

This clone turned up a few times. This chain uses TRBV28 with TRBJ1-5, with D unclear. V gave up 8 bases and J gave up 7 bases, with 12 bases separating them. The germline CDR1 and CDR2 sequences are MDHEN and SYDVKM. This CDR3 comprises 12 residues. CDR3 amino acids: CASRPPQQPQHF. CDR3 in DNA: TGTGCCAGCCGTCCCCCCCAACAGCCCCAGCATTTT.

The V and J genes are TRBV18 and TRBJ2-7; 14 nucleotides match TRBD2. This CDR3 contains 18 residues. V was pared by 5 bases and J by 4 bases, with 13 bases of the junction left unmatched. Germline CDR1 and CDR2: KGHSH and LQKENI. CDR3 coding DNA: TGTGCCAGCTCAGCGAGGGTCCCCGGGACTAGCGGGGGATACGAGCAGTACTTC. Its protein is CASSARVPGTSGGYEQYF. The full variable domain, with the rest looked up from reference TRBV18 and TRBJ2-7, is NAGVMQNPRHLVRRRGQEARLRCSPMKGHSHVYWYRQLPEEGLKFMVYLQKENIIDESGMPKERFSAEFPKEGPSILRIQQVVRGDSAAYFCASSARVPGTSGGYEQYFGPGTRLTVT.

The V gene is TRBV6-5, the J gene TRBJ2-5; 12 bases agree with TRBD1. Germline V CDR1 and CDR2: MNHEY, SVGAGI. The CDR3 totals 15 residues. The V segment lost 6 bases and the J segment 6 bases; nucleotides outside the gene matches: 8. CDR3 nucleotides: TGTGCCAGCAGCCCCGGGACAGGGGGCAAAAAGACCCAGTACTTC. Its protein product is CASSPGTGGKKTQYF.

The chain uses TRBV9 and TRBJ1-2; the match to TRBD1 covers 8 bases. Looked up from germline, CDR1 is SGDLS and CDR2 is YYNGEE. Trimming took 2 bases from V and 4 from J; bases not matched to a gene: 7. CDR3 length: 15 amino acids. The CDR3 nucleotides are TGTGCCAGCAGCGTTTTTGAACAGGGGGGCTATGGCTACACCTTC. This codes for CASSVFEQGGYGYTF.

This clone was seen at least ten times. V and J are TRBV7-3 and TRBJ2-5, with TRBD1 matching over 8 bases. The CDR3 consists of 13 residues. V dropped 5 bases and J dropped 2; count of bases not matched to a gene: 1. Germline V gives CDR1 SGHTA, CDR2 FQGTGA. This chain's CDR3 is CASSRDRQETQYF. The DNA for the CDR3 is TGTGCCAGCAGCCGGGACAGGCAAGAGACCCAGTACTTC.

The chain uses TRBV7-2 and TRBJ2-5; D is unclear. Per the germline V gene, CDR1 is SGHTA and CDR2 is FQGNSA. The V end lost 3 bases, the J end lost 1 base, and 12 bases lay between the germline ends. The CDR3 length is 15 residues. The CDR3 region has the DNA TGTGCCAGCAGCTTGGGTAGACTCCTCCAAGAGACCCAGTACTTC. Its protein product is CASSLGRLLQETQYF.

Concerning this clone itself: One base away lies a much larger clone, so this may be a sequencing read error. The chain couples TRBV5-1 to TRBJ2-2; TRBD1 matches at 9 bases. The CDR3 loop spans 15 amino acids. Germline values: CDR1 SGHRS, CDR2 YFSETQ. The J segment lost 3 bases and the V segment lost 6 bases, leaving 6 bases of the junction unmatched. The CDR3 DNA follows: TGCGCCAGCAACCAGGGGGACAGGGACACCGGGGAGCTGTTTTTT. This codes for CASNQGDRDTGELFF.

V usage is TRBV11-2 and J usage is TRBJ2-1, with 13 bases aligning to TRBD2. This CDR3 contains 16 residues. CDR1 is SGHAT, CDR2 FQNNGV, per germline. J was trimmed by 8 bases and V by 6 bases; bases with no gene match: 10. CDR3 residues: CASRRTSGRKGDEQFF. The CDR3 bases are TGTGCCAGCAGGAGGACTAGCGGGAGAAAAGGGGATGAGCAGTTCTTC.